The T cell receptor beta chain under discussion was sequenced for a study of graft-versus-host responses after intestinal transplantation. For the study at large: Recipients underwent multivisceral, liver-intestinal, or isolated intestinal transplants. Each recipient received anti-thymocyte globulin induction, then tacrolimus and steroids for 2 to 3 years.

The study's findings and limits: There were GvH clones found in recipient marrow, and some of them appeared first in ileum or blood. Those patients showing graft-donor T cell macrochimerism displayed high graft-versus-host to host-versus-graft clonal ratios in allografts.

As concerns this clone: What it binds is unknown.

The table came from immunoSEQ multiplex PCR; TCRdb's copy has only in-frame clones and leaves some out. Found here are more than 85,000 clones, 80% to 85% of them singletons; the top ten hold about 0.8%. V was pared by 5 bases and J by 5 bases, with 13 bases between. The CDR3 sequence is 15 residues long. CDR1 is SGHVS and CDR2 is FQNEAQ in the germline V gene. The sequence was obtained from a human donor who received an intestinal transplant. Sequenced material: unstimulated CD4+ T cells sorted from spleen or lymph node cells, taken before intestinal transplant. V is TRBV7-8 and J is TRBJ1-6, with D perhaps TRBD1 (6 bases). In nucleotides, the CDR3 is TGTGCCAGCAGCGATACAGGGACCCATAATTCACCCCTCCACTTT. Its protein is CASSDTGTHNSPLHF.